The 7 T cell receptor beta chains given below trace back to one sample, sequenced in a study of regulatory T cells in long-lasting Graves disease. The time point denotes: newly diagnosed GD, antithyroid drugs for less than 3 months. From RNA extracted from PBMCs, the TCR library was made. With iRepertoire HTBI primers and Arm-PCR of CDR3 regions, TCR beta libraries were built. Via MiXCR, TCRdb re-called the multiplex PCR reads, giving one row per CDR3 protein. The sample has 400,000 to 500,000 distinct CDR3 sequences, about 17% seen once. This sample was also put to use in a study of T cells in Graves' hyperthyroidism and ophthalmopathy.

The starting material was peripheral blood mononuclear cells (PBMCs), obtained at new diagnosis, from a patient treated with antithyroid drugs. The receptors shown here come from a woman aged 18-29 years with Graves disease.

This clonotype was seen more than once but under ten times. The chain recombines TRBV6-1 with TRBJ2-6; no clear D gene. The CDR3 is 14 amino acids. V was shortened by 10 bases and J by 1 base, with 11 bases between the two germline ends. Germline lookup yields CDR1 MNHNS and CDR2 SASEGT. The CDR3 DNA reads as TGTGCCACCTTACAAGGATCTGGGGCCAACGTCCTGACTTTC. Translating it yields CATLQGSGANVLTF.

This clonotype was counted many times. In DNA form, the CDR3 reads TGTGCCAGCAGTCTAAGCGGGGTAGCGGGGACAGCAGATACGCAGTATTTT. This codes for CASSLSGVAGTADTQYF. The rearrangement links TRBV7-2 to TRBJ2-3; D possibly corresponds to TRBD2 (8 bases). The CDR3 spans 17 residues. Trimming removed 6 bases from V and 4 bases from J, with 23 bases in between. Germline V gene sequence: CDR1 SGHTA, CDR2 FQGNSA.

This clonotype was counted a few times. This sequence joins TRBV19 and TRBJ2-7; weak D call: TRBD1 (6 bases). The CDR3 is made up of 14 amino acids. The ends were cut back, 4 bases at V and 2 bases at J, with 12 bases in the middle. Per the germline V gene, CDR1 is LNHDA and CDR2 is SQIVND (reference sequence). The CDR3 sequence: CASSTETGPYEQYF. The CDR3, as DNA: TGTGCCAGTAGTACCGAGACAGGACCCTACGAGCAGTACTTC. The variable domain in full, completed from reference TRBV19 and TRBJ2-7, reads DGGITQSPKYLFRKEGQNVTLSCEQNLNHDAMYWYRQDPGQGLRLIYYSQIVNDFQKGDIAEGYSVSREKKESFPLTVTSAQKNPTAFYLCASSTETGPYEQYFGPGTRLTVT.

The chain is built from TRBV6-1 and TRBJ2-7; a weak D match, TRBD2 (5 bases). V lost 5 bases, J lost 4 bases, and 18 bases lay in between. This CDR3 is 15 amino acids long. CDR1 MNHNS and CDR2 SASEGT come from the germline V gene. The CDR3: CASSQPLAGGYEQYF. In DNA, the CDR3 is TGTGCCAGCAGTCAACCCCTGGCGGGCGGGTACGAGCAGTACTTC.

This clonotype was seen at least ten times. The chain uses TRBV2 and TRBJ1-1; 7 bases map to TRBD1. The ends lost 6 bases at V and 4 bases at J; junction bases unmatched: 5. The CDR3 runs 13 residues. Germline loops: CDR1 SNHLY, CDR2 FYNNEI. CDR3 sequence reads: CASRMQGVTEAFF. DNA of the CDR3: TGTGCCAGCAGGATGCAGGGGGTCACTGAAGCTTTCTTT.

The gene calls are TRBV7-2 and TRBJ2-1; D is undetermined. The CDR3 runs to 12 residues. V was cut by 4 bases and J by 10 bases, with 11 bases left in between. Germline lookup yields CDR1 SGHTA and CDR2 FQGNSA. The CDR3 reads CASSSDIREQFF. CDR3 DNA sequence: TGTGCCAGCAGCTCCGATATTAGGGAGCAGTTCTTC.

This clonotype was recorded at least ten times. The chain has TRBV29-1 and TRBJ2-5; 7 bases are a match to TRBD1. This CDR3 is built from 14 residues. The germline gives CDR1 SQVTM, CDR2 ANQGSEA. The J segment lost 5 bases and the V segment lost 3 bases, leaving 9 bases of the junction unmatched. CDR3 DNA: TGCAGCGTTGATGATAGGGGGCGCATGGAGACCCAGTACTTC. It translates to CSVDDRGRMETQYF.